One T cell receptor (beta chain) is described in this entry. Participants were aged about 18 to 90 years, lived in 24 US areas, and enrolled virtually. The CDR3 sequence is 13 residues long. The germline V gene has CDR1 SNHLY and CDR2 FYNNEI. V lost 4 bases to trimming and J lost 4 bases, with 10 bases between them. This specimen comes from a study of blood T cell repertoires in COVID-19. The protocol was immunoSEQ multiplex PCR, while the TCRdb copy is restricted to in-frame clones and leaves out a portion. The sample records some 340,000 clones, 70% to 90% being singletons. This receptor was taken from a woman aged 30 to 39 who had recovered from COVID-19. J is TRBJ2-5 and V is TRBV2, with D perhaps TRBD1 (6 bases). The material sequenced was PBMCs or T cells enriched from blood (not recorded which). As DNA, the CDR3 is TGTGCCAGCAGTGGAACAGGGCGAGAGACCCAGTACTTC. Protein: CASSGTGRETQYF. Based on the CDR3 plus reference TRBV2 and TRBJ2-5, the full variable domain is EPEVTQTPSHQVTQMGQEVILRCVPISNHLYFYWYRQILGQKVEFLVSFYNNEISEKSEIFDDQFSVERPDGSNFTLKIRSTKLEDSAMYFCASSGTGRETQYFGPGTRLLVL.